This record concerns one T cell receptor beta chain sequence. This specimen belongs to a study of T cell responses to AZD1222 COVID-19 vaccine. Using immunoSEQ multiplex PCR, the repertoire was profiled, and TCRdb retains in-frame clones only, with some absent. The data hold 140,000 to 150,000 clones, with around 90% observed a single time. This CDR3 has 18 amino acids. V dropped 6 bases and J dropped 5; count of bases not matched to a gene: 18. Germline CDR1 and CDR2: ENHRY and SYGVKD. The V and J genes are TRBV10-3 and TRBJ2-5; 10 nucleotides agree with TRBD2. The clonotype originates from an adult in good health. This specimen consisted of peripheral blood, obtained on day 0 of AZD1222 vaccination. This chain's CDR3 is CAISPTSGSTSGRETQYF. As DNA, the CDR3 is TGTGCCATCAGCCCCACATCCGGATCGACTAGCGGGCGTGAGACCCAGTACTTC.